This TCR beta chain appears in the sequencing data of a study of blood T cell repertoires in COVID-19 (dated by TCRdb to 2020 to 2021). With regard to the full study: The collaborator samples originated in the United States, Italy and Spain and spanned the acute and convalescent phases of COVID-19. The repertoires were released in a freely available public database intended as a resource for research on the immune response to SARS-CoV-2. Where HLA class I and class II types were available, the types were taken from metadata supplied by the sample provider, not from assay-based typing. The material from the prospective study consisted of cDNA or gDNA derived from T cells, B-cell-depleted T cells, or PBMCs. A de-identified subject ID, COVID-19 status, age in years and sex were almost always included in the sample metadata. Samples were obtained from the ongoing ImmuneRACE study (first 160 participants) and from over 1,000 subjects provided by 6 global collaborators. The dataset comprised deeply sampled blood TCRbeta repertoires from subjects exposed to, actively infected with, or recovered from COVID-19. Here is what the overall study found, with its caveats: How much clinical and demographic metadata was included differed by source and by participant, and the metadata was provided uncurated.

As to this clone: It lacks a known antigen. No clone much larger than this one lies a single base away; base qualities are absent.

TCRbeta CDR3 regions were amplified from genomic DNA by means of the immunoSEQ Assay, a bias-controlled multiplex PCR. The source study handled its data this way. The number of nucleated cells in each sample was estimated from the amplification of reference gene primers within the assay. To quantify the absolute abundance of each unique TCRbeta CDR3 rearrangement, sequence reads were collapsed and filtered. For each sample, productive Simpson clonality was calculated by taking the square root of Simpson's diversity index across productive rearrangements. TCRdb carries this immuneACCESS record with in-frame sequences only. Its versions omit some clonotypes, under half of them owing to an unresolved V gene in the studies checked, with the rest unexplained. V and J calls and clone size follow that table, whereas D and trimming were derived from the DNA. The sample table records about 220,000 clones; 70% to 85% of these occur just once. The top ten clones comprise approximately 1.2% of the sample.

Participants in the prospective study were aged roughly 18 to 100 years, lived in 20 to 25 United States geographic areas, and enrolled through a virtual design. In the prospective study, cohorts were assigned on the basis of participant-reported clinical history obtained from a screening survey and a study questionnaire. Each participant in the prospective study had whole blood, serum and a nasopharyngeal or oropharyngeal swab collected by mobile phlebotomists. Prospective study participants could optionally give additional blood draws and questionnaires over an approximately 2-month period. Before DNA extraction, blood samples from the prospective study were shipped at room temperature or frozen. This clonotype was obtained from a woman in her forties with acute COVID-19. Sequences were obtained from PBMCs or T cells enriched from blood (not recorded which).

DNA sequence: TGTGCCAGTAGCCCTGCACCGGGACAGGGCCCCTACGAGCAGTACTTC. Translated, this is CASSPAPGQGPYEQYF. The V and J segments used are TRBV19 and TRBJ2-7; the central 9 bases match TRBD1. Germline trimming amounts to 6 bases on V and 2 bases on J, with 11 as the count of junction bases outside the gene matches. CDR1 LNHDA and CDR2 SQIVND were looked up in the germline V gene (reference sequence). Including cysteine and phenylalanine, the CDR3 has 16 amino acids. The read is trimmed to its CDR3 DNA, 48 bases read in frame from base 1.